Below are 23 T cell receptor beta chains sequenced from a single sample in a study of T cell responses to AZD1222 COVID-19 vaccine. Assay used: immunoSEQ multiplex PCR; TCRdb lists only in-frame clones, some missing. The sample includes over 120,000 clones, about 90% of them seen just once. The sequencing used peripheral blood, collected on day 0 of AZD1222 vaccination. The source is an adult in good health.

The V call is TRBV7-9, the J call TRBJ2-7; tentative D call: TRBD1 (5 bases). Deletions cut 3 bases from V and 0 bases from J, with 9 bases between. In germline, CDR1 is SEHNR, CDR2 FQNEAQ (reference sequence). This CDR3 spans 14 amino acids. The CDR3 is CASSFRQGSYEQYF. The CDR3 DNA is TGTGCCAGCAGCTTCCGCCAGGGCTCCTACGAGCAGTACTTC. Full variable domain (missing parts from reference TRBV7-9 and TRBJ2-7): DTGVSQNPRHKITKRGQNVTFRCDPISEHNRLYWYRQTLGQGPEFLTYFQNEAQLEKSRLLSDRFSAERPKGSFSTLEIQRTEQGDSAMYLCASSFRQGSYEQYFGPGTRLTVT.

The chain recombines TRBV12-3 or TRBV12-4 with TRBJ2-5, with 7 positions matching TRBD2. The CDR3 runs to 13 residues. In DNA form, the CDR3 reads TGTGGTTCCCGGGCTAGCGGCCAAGAGACCCAGTACTTC. Translated, it gives CGSRASGQETQYF.

The chain employs TRBV28 and TRBJ1-5; D is perhaps TRBD1 (6 bases). Trimming removed 6 bases at V and 4 bases at J, with 16 bases between. From germline, CDR1 is MDHEN and CDR2 SYDVKM. The CDR3 is 15 amino acids. The CDR3 nucleotides are TGTGCCAGCAGGCCAACAGGGTTTGGGAATCAGCCCCAGCATTTT. Residues: CASRPTGFGNQPQHF. The full variable domain, with the rest looked up from reference TRBV28 and TRBJ1-5, is DVKVTQSSRYLVKRTGEKVFLECVQDMDHENMFWYRQDPGLGLRLIYFSYDVKMKEKGDIPEGYSVSREKKERFSLILESASTNQTSMYLCASRPTGFGNQPQHFGDGTRLSIL.

This clone has just one count. The chain links TRBV2 to TRBJ2-5; the D is unclear. Trimming shortened V by 4 bases and J by 5 bases, and 11 bases separated the two germline ends. CDR1 SNHLY and CDR2 FYNNEI come from the germline V gene. The CDR3 has 13 amino acids. CDR3 sequence reads: CASSVLVMETQYF. CDR3 nucleotides: TGTGCCAGCAGTGTGTTAGTAATGGAGACCCAGTACTTC.

This rearrangement joins TRBV6-5 to TRBJ2-7; D ambiguous. V dropped 6 bases and J dropped 4 bases, with 7 bases sitting between them. The CDR3 has 11 amino acids. Germline CDR1 and CDR2: MNHEY and SVGAGI. DNA for the CDR3: TGTGCCAGCAGCAGTTGGTACGAGCAGTACTTC. This encodes CASSSWYEQYF.

The chain is built from TRBV27 and TRBJ1-1; 8 bases map to TRBD1. The CDR3 spans 17 residues. V was pared by 2 bases and J by 3 bases, with 11 bases of the junction left unmatched. CDR1 and CDR2 (germline): MNHEY, SMNVEV (reference sequence). CDR3 in amino acids: CASSLSSTGVLHTEAFF. The CDR3, as DNA: TGTGCCAGCAGTTTAAGTTCGACAGGGGTACTGCACACTGAAGCTTTCTTT.

V gene TRBV11-1 combines with J gene TRBJ2-1; 11 bases map to TRBD2. The CDR3 runs 16 residues. Trimming cost V 5 bases and J 3 bases; bases outside gene matches: 6. Germline loops: CDR1 SGHAT, CDR2 FQDESV (reference sequence). This CDR3 reads CASSRRGTSGYNEQFF. In DNA, the CDR3 is TGTGCCAGCAGCCGTCGCGGGACTAGCGGCTACAATGAGCAGTTCTTC.

V gene TRBV4-3 combines with J gene TRBJ2-7, with D possibly being TRBD1 (5 bases). V was pared by 3 bases and J by 2 bases, with 14 bases between. Germline V gene lookup returns CDR1 LGHNA and CDR2 YSLEER. The CDR3 loop spans 15 amino acids. This chain's CDR3 is CASSHSKGRAYEQYF. DNA for the CDR3: TGCGCCAGCAGCCACAGCAAGGGCAGGGCCTACGAGCAGTACTTC.

The rearrangement uses TRBV10-2 and TRBJ1-2; D call uncertain. Germline CDR1 WSHSY, CDR2 SAAADI. The CDR3 extends over 12 amino acids. Trimming removed 3 bases at V and 6 bases at J, with 8 bases between. CDR3 sequence (DNA): TGCGCCAGCAGTGACGGCTCAGATGGCTACACCTTC. This sequence encodes CASSDGSDGYTF.

The V and J genes are TRBV19 and TRBJ1-2; D may be TRBD1 (6 bases). V was pared by 7 bases and J by 3 bases, with 12 bases between. Germline CDR1 LNHDA, CDR2 SQIVND (reference sequence). This CDR3 region has 13 residues. CDR3 coding DNA: TGTGCCAGTAACAATGACAGGTACTATGGCTACACCTTC. The encoded protein is CASNNDRYYGYTF.

This rearrangement joins TRBV11-2 to TRBJ2-7, with 8 bases lining up with TRBD2. The CDR3 length is 14 residues. Germline V gene lookup returns CDR1 SGHAT and CDR2 FQNNGV. Losses at the gene ends were 7 bases for V and 7 bases for J; bases not matched to a gene: 12. CDR3 in DNA: TGTGCCAGCATCCCCCAGCTCGGGGGGGATGAGCAGTACTTC. This gives the protein CASIPQLGGDEQYF. The whole variable domain, filled in from reference TRBV11-2 and TRBJ2-7, reads EAGVAQSPRYKIIEKRQSVAFWCNPISGHATLYWYQQILGQGPKLLIQFQNNGVVDDSQLPKDRFSAERLKGVDSTLKIQPAKLEDSAVYLCASIPQLGGDEQYFGPGTRLTVT.

This clone occurred a few times. This rearrangement joins TRBV19 to TRBJ2-1; D not certain. This CDR3 is built from 14 residues. Germline V gives CDR1 LNHDA, CDR2 SQIVND (reference sequence). Trimming took off 3 bases at V and 8 bases at J, with 14 bases between the two ends. The CDR3 DNA reads as TGTGCCAGTAGTATTTATATGCTGGGTTATGAGCAGTTCTTC. Protein: CASSIYMLGYEQFF.

As for this clone: The identical CDR3 is also encoded by other nucleotide sequences in the sample. The rearrangement uses TRBV6-2 or TRBV6-3 and TRBJ2-3, with unresolved D. Germline CDR1 MNHEY, CDR2 SVGEGT. Trimming pared 5 bases from V and 2 bases from J, leaving 5 bases between. The length of the CDR3 is 12 residues. The CDR3 reads CASSPSTDTQYF. The CDR3 bases are TGTGCCAGCAGTCCCTCCACAGATACGCAGTATTTT.

The J gene is TRBJ1-2, the V gene TRBV5-3; D is unresolved. TRBV5-3 has ORF status, its function being uncertain. V gave up 0 bases and J gave up 3 bases, with 6 bases separating them. This CDR3 has 13 amino acids. The DNA of the CDR3 is TGTGCCAGAAGCTTGGGGGCCTACTATGGCTACACCTTC. It codes for CARSLGAYYGYTF.

This chain uses TRBV7-2 with TRBJ2-5, with a tentative D call TRBD1 (5 bases). The CDR3 has 13 residues. The V gene's germline CDR1 is SGHTA and CDR2 FQGNSA. V dropped 1 base and J dropped 5 bases, with 8 bases sitting between them. The CDR3 loop reads CASSLEAGETQYF. As DNA, the CDR3 is TGTGCCAGCAGCTTAGAGGCAGGGGAGACCCAGTACTTC.

CDR3 nucleotide sequence: TGTGCCAGCAGCACCTACTCGGGCCGCGGCGATGAGCAGTTCTTC. It encodes CASSTYSGRGDEQFF. This sequence joins TRBV7-3 and TRBJ2-1; D not resolved. The CDR3 extends over 15 amino acids. Germline V CDR1 and CDR2: SGHTA, FQGTGA. Trimming removed 5 bases at V and 8 bases at J, with 19 bases between. The full variable domain, in which reference TRBV7-3 and TRBJ2-1 provide the parts outside the CDR3, is GAGVSQTPSNKVTEKGKYVELRCDPISGHTALYWYRQSLGQGPEFLIYFQGTGAADDSGLPNDRFFAVRPEGSVSTLKIQRTERGDSAVYLCASSTYSGRGDEQFFGPGTRLTVL.

The chain carries TRBV5-1 and TRBJ1-1, with a tentative D call TRBD1 (6 bases). Germline-derived CDR1 and CDR2 are SGHRS and YFSETQ. Trimming removed 4 bases at V and 1 base at J, with 14 bases between. The CDR3 runs 15 residues. Written as DNA, the CDR3 is TGCGCCAGCAGCGGGCTCAGGGGCAAGAACACTGAAGCTTTCTTT. Translating it yields CASSGLRGKNTEAFF.

The rearrangement joins TRBV6-1 to TRBJ2-5; TRBD2 matches at 9 bases. With 1 base clipped from V and 5 bases from J, the junction kept 5 bases outside the gene matches. CDR3 length equals 15 residues. CDR1 and CDR2 (germline): MNHNS, SASEGT. CDR3 in DNA: TGTGCCAGCAGTGAAGTGGCGGGGGGGCCGGAGACCCAGTACTTC. It encodes CASSEVAGGPETQYF.

The rearrangement joins TRBV5-5 to TRBJ1-2; the D gene is possibly TRBD1 (6 bases). This CDR3 contains 12 residues. V shed 4 bases and J shed 8 bases, with 12 bases lying between them. The germline gives CDR1 SGHKS, CDR2 YYEKEE (reference sequence). The CDR3 is CASSTPGAGYTF. CDR3 in DNA: TGTGCCAGCAGCACCCCGGGGGCGGGCTACACCTTC.

The chain is built from TRBV6-5 and TRBJ2-7; D uncertain. The CDR3 is 11 amino acids. V was shortened by 11 bases and J by 5 bases, with 13 bases between the two germline ends. In germline, CDR1 is MNHEY, CDR2 SVGAGI. The chain's CDR3 is CASSPYNEQYF. The CDR3 DNA is TGTGCCTCATCCCCATATAACGAGCAGTACTTC.

The chain carries TRBV27 and TRBJ2-3; D unclear. Trimming removed 5 bases from V and 4 bases from J, with 16 bases in between. The V gene's germline CDR1 is MNHEY and CDR2 SMNVEV (reference sequence). The CDR3 loop spans 15 amino acids. This chain's CDR3 is CASSPTYSGPDTQYF. CDR3 nucleotide sequence: TGTGCCAGCAGTCCTACGTACAGTGGGCCAGATACGCAGTATTTT.

The chain employs TRBV6-6 and TRBJ1-4; 7 nucleotides match TRBD1. The germline V gene encodes CDR1 MNHNY and CDR2 SVGAGI (reference sequence). The CDR3 covers 11 residues. Trimming cost V 2 bases and J 15 bases; bases outside gene matches: 3. CDR3 in DNA: TGTGCCAGCAGTTACCTGACAGGGATGTTTTTT. Translated: CASSYLTGMFF.

This clone was detected a few times. Its ends do not fully match the called genes, so a read error is possible. The chain has TRBV6-2 or TRBV6-3 and TRBJ2-1, with D possibly called TRBD1 or TRBD2 (6 bases each). The CDR3 has 14 residues. Germline values: CDR1 MNHEY, CDR2 SVGEGT. The CDR3 spells CASSPGGWYIEQFF. The DNA for the CDR3 is TGTGCCAGCAGTCCCGGGGGCTGGTACATTGAGCAGTTCTTC.